These 29 T cell receptor beta chains were all obtained from the same sample, sequenced in a study of blood T cell repertoires in COVID-19. The method was immunoSEQ multiplex PCR; TCRdb's version includes in-frame clones alone and lacks a portion of them. This table has 250,000 to 300,000 clones, 86% appearing once. The sample consisted of peripheral blood. These receptors were collected from a woman aged 65 to 85 with COVID-19, enrolled during active disease.

The chain links TRBV2 to TRBJ2-7; 9 bases are shared with TRBD1. Germline CDR1 SNHLY, CDR2 FYNNEI. The junction had 3 bases not matched to a gene; V was cut back by 7 bases and J by 5 bases. The CDR3 spans 12 residues. The CDR3: CASKDRGHEQYF. CDR3 nucleotide sequence: TGTGCCAGCAAGGACAGGGGTCACGAGCAGTACTTC.

The J gene is TRBJ1-1, the V gene TRBV18; D is ambiguous. V was clipped by 2 bases and J by 6 bases, with 7 bases between them. The CDR3 has 12 amino acids. CDR1 is KGHSH, CDR2 LQKENI, per germline. CDR3 in DNA: TGTGCCAGCTCACCAGGAGATTCTGAAGCTTTCTTT. Its protein product is CASSPGDSEAFF.

This clone came up a few times. V is TRBV30 and J is TRBJ1-1; TRBD1 is a possible D gene (5 bases). The CDR3 length is 13 residues. Trimming removed 1 base from V and 0 bases from J, with 6 bases in between. Germline assignment: CDR1 GTSNPN and CDR2 SVGIG (reference sequence). The CDR3 region has the DNA TGTGCCTGGAGTGGACAGTTGAACACTGAAGCTTTCTTT. Translated, it gives CAWSGQLNTEAFF.

The chain is built from TRBV5-1 and TRBJ2-7; maybe TRBD2 (5 bases). This CDR3 has 12 residues. V was clipped by 4 bases and J by 5 bases, with 10 bases between them. From germline, CDR1 is SGHRS and CDR2 YFSETQ. CDR3 amino acids: CASSIPGDEQYF. For the CDR3, the DNA is TGCGCCAGCAGCATACCCGGGGACGAGCAGTACTTC.

This chain uses TRBV27 with TRBJ1-5; the D is unclear. Germline CDR1 and CDR2: MNHEY and SMNVEV (reference sequence). CDR3 length: 16 amino acids. With 5 bases removed from V and 3 bases from J, the gap between germline ends came to 17 bases. The CDR3 DNA is TGTGCCAGCAGTCCCCTCCGCGGCAGCCTCAATCAGCCCCAGCATTTT. It translates to CASSPLRGSLNQPQHF.

This sequence joins TRBV9 and TRBJ1-2; D unclear. Germline CDR1 reads SGDLS; CDR2 reads YYNGEE. This CDR3 has 13 residues. V was cut by 3 bases and J by 9 bases, with 15 bases left in between. CDR3 sequence reads: CASSAYSGRRYTF. The CDR3 DNA reads as TGTGCCAGCAGCGCCTACAGCGGGCGCCGCTACACCTTC.

This chain joins TRBV11-2 and TRBJ1-2; 7 nucleotides agree with TRBD1. Germline V gene data show CDR1 as SGHAT and CDR2 as FQNNGV. The CDR3 is made up of 12 amino acids. Trimming at V came to 5 bases and at J to 5 bases, leaving 2 bases not matched to a gene. CDR3: CASSEGAYGYTF. CDR3 nucleotide sequence: TGTGCCAGCAGCGAGGGGGCTTATGGCTACACCTTC.

This clone turned up a few times. This rearrangement joins TRBV28 to TRBJ1-5; TRBD1 agrees at 7 bases. J lost 2 bases, V lost 3 bases, and 7 bases had no gene match. The CDR3 contains 16 residues. From germline, CDR1 is MDHEN and CDR2 SYDVKM. In DNA form, the CDR3 reads TGTGCCAGCAGTTTTTTTCAGGGGGGCGGCAATCAGCCCCAGCATTTT. Translating it yields CASSFFQGGGNQPQHF.

The table lists this clone with a count of one. The V call is TRBV3-1 (or the pseudogene TRBV3-2), the J call TRBJ2-1, with 14 bases identical to TRBD2. Germline CDR1 is LGHDT and CDR2 is YNNKEL (reference sequence). Trimming took 0 bases from V and 7 from J; bases not matched to a gene: 5. The CDR3 is 17 amino acids. The CDR3 coding sequence is TGTGCCAGCAGCCAAGAAGGGGGACTAGCGGGGGTAAATGAGCAGTTCTTC. As protein: CASSQEGGLAGVNEQFF.

The rearrangement uses TRBV27 and TRBJ1-5; TRBD1 aligns across 7 bases. V dropped 2 bases and J dropped 6; count of bases not matched to a gene: 4. The germline gives CDR1 MNHEY, CDR2 SMNVEV (reference sequence). CDR3 length: 14 amino acids. CDR3 bases: TGTGCCAGCAGTTTAAGGCAGGGGGTTCAGCCCCAGCATTTT. It codes for CASSLRQGVQPQHF.

The chain combines TRBV29-1 with TRBJ2-1; 9 positions agree with TRBD1. V trimming: 7 bases; J trimming: 3 bases; junction bases outside the gene matches: 10. CDR3 length: 15 amino acids. CDR1 is SQVTM, CDR2 ANQGSEA, per germline. For the CDR3, the DNA is TGCAGCGGCGACGGACCGGGACAGGGCTACAATGAGCAGTTCTTC. Translated: CSGDGPGQGYNEQFF.

CDR3 sequence: CASSVDRGPDGYTF. The CDR3 DNA follows: TGCGCCAGCAGCGTCGACAGGGGGCCGGATGGCTACACCTTC. The V gene is TRBV5-1, the J gene TRBJ1-2; the match to TRBD1 covers 10 bases. The V gene's germline CDR1 is SGHRS and CDR2 YFSETQ. V was pared by 4 bases and J by 6 bases, with 6 bases of the junction left unmatched. This CDR3 is 14 amino acids long.

This clone showed up just a few times. The CDR3 loop is CASSPSGGSNFNEKLFF. The CDR3, as DNA: TGTGCCAGCAGCCCTTCAGGGGGCTCCAACTTTAATGAAAAACTGTTTTTT. The rearrangement uses TRBV6-2 or TRBV6-3 and TRBJ1-4; 8 bases are shared with TRBD1. This CDR3 is built from 17 residues. CDR1 MNHEY and CDR2 SVGEGT come from the germline V gene. J was trimmed by 4 bases and V by 6 bases; bases with no gene match: 13.

This rearrangement joins TRBV18 to TRBJ2-1, with 11 nucleotides matching TRBD2. Trimming at V came to 6 bases and at J to 0 bases, leaving 10 bases not matched to a gene. Germline-derived CDR1 and CDR2 are KGHSH and LQKENI. The CDR3 is made up of 18 amino acids. The CDR3 reads CASSGSGGDHASYNEQFF. CDR3 coding DNA: TGTGCCAGCTCGGGTAGCGGGGGGGACCATGCCTCCTACAATGAGCAGTTCTTC.

The chain combines TRBV11-2 with TRBJ2-7; 7 bases agree with TRBD1. The CDR3 sequence is 13 residues long. CDR1 and CDR2 (germline): SGHAT, FQNNGV. The ends lost 5 bases at V and 3 bases at J; junction bases unmatched: 4. The CDR3 DNA is TGTGCCAGCAGCCCCGGGACAGACTACGAGCAGTACTTC. Its protein product is CASSPGTDYEQYF.

This chain links TRBV6-6 with TRBJ1-1; TRBD1 aligns across 11 bases. The CDR3 spans 14 residues. Unmatched junction bases numbered 6, after V lost 6 bases and J lost 6 bases. Germline V gene lookup returns CDR1 MNHNY and CDR2 SVGAGI (reference sequence). CDR3 region: CASRWTGGSAEAFF. The CDR3 coding sequence is TGTGCCAGCAGATGGACAGGGGGCTCCGCTGAAGCTTTCTTT.

The chain recombines TRBV30 with TRBJ1-2; the D is unclear. The CDR3 has 14 residues. The germline CDR1 and CDR2 sequences are GTSNPN and SVGIG (reference sequence). Between the trimmed V and J ends, which lost 1 base and 7 bases, there was a span of 16 bases. The CDR3 here is CAWSGHTNLGGYTF. DNA for the CDR3: TGTGCCTGGAGTGGGCATACAAACCTAGGTGGCTACACCTTC.

The genes are TRBV19 and TRBJ1-2, with 12 bases identical to TRBD1. The CDR3 totals 15 residues. The V gene end was trimmed by 4 bases and the J gene end by 7 bases; junction bases not matched to a gene: 7. Per the germline V gene, CDR1 is LNHDA and CDR2 is SQIVND (reference sequence). CDR3 residues: CASSTGTGGVGGYTF. CDR3 bases: TGTGCCAGTAGTACCGGGACAGGGGGCGTCGGTGGCTACACCTTC.

Only a few counts were recorded for this clone. The CDR3 is CASSLAGQRYQPQHF. The CDR3 bases are TGTGCCAGCAGTTTAGCGGGACAGCGCTATCAGCCCCAGCATTTT. The chain is built from TRBV28 and TRBJ1-5, with TRBD1 matching 7 bases. Germline V gene lookup returns CDR1 MDHEN and CDR2 SYDVKM. V lost 2 bases and J lost 5; bases outside the gene matches: 6. The CDR3 totals 15 residues.

V usage is TRBV18 and J usage is TRBJ1-5; 9 nucleotides line up with TRBD1. Germline V gene sequence: CDR1 KGHSH, CDR2 LQKENI. J was trimmed by 7 bases and V by 3 bases; bases with no gene match: 4. The CDR3 has 14 amino acids. DNA of the CDR3: TGTGCCAGCTCACCTAGGGACAGGGAACAGCCCCAGCATTTT. It specifies CASSPRDREQPQHF.

CDR3 sequence (DNA): TGTGCCAGCTCACTACAGTCAACTAATGAAAAACTGTTTTTT. Translation gives CASSLQSTNEKLFF. The V gene is TRBV18, the J gene TRBJ1-4; no clear D. V lost 4 bases, J lost 0 bases, and 6 bases lay in between. The length of the CDR3 is 14 residues. Germline V gives CDR1 KGHSH, CDR2 LQKENI.

V is TRBV4-1 and J is TRBJ1-1; the match to TRBD1 covers 10 bases. V was pared by 5 bases and J by 4 bases, with 13 bases of the junction left unmatched. The CDR3 is made up of 17 amino acids. Germline V gene sequence: CDR1 MGHRA, CDR2 YSYEKL. The CDR3 reads CASSSSLTGGDGTEAFF. The CDR3 DNA is TGCGCCAGCAGCTCCTCTCTGACAGGGGGCGATGGCACTGAAGCTTTCTTT.

The V call is TRBV29-1, the J call TRBJ1-2; TRBD1 matches at 7 bases. V lost 4 bases and J lost 0; bases outside the gene matches: 5. The V gene's germline CDR1 is SQVTM and CDR2 ANQGSEA. CDR3 size: 14 residues. CDR3 sequence: CSVANRGANYGYTF. Here the CDR3 DNA reads TGCAGCGTTGCCAACAGGGGAGCTAACTATGGCTACACCTTC.

The rearrangement uses TRBV9 and TRBJ2-1; 9 nucleotides agree with TRBD1. V trimming: 0 bases; J trimming: 5 bases; junction bases outside the gene matches: 9. The CDR3 is made up of 17 amino acids. Germline V CDR1 and CDR2: SGDLS, YYNGEE. CDR3 in amino acids: CASSVARTGDGHNEQFF. The CDR3 nucleotides read TGTGCCAGCAGCGTAGCTAGGACAGGGGACGGTCACAATGAGCAGTTCTTC.

The rearrangement uses TRBV28 and TRBJ1-2; perhaps TRBD1 as D (6 bases). V was trimmed by 5 bases and J by 6 bases, leaving 13 bases between them. This CDR3 is built from 13 residues. CDR1 is MDHEN, CDR2 SYDVKM, per germline. The CDR3 protein is CASSHRVRDGYTF. CDR3 sequence (DNA): TGTGCCAGCAGTCACAGGGTAAGAGATGGCTACACCTTC.

The CDR3 region is CASSLTVVDEQYF. The CDR3 DNA sequence: TGTGCCAGCAGTTTAACAGTCGTCGACGAGCAGTACTTC. The rearrangement links TRBV28 to TRBJ2-7; no clear D gene. Germline CDR1 MDHEN, CDR2 SYDVKM. Trimming removed 2 bases at V and 5 bases at J, with 10 bases between. The CDR3 has 13 residues. Supplemented by reference TRBV28 and TRBJ2-7, the full variable domain reads DVKVTQSSRYLVKRTGEKVFLECVQDMDHENMFWYRQDPGLGLRLIYFSYDVKMKEKGDIPEGYSVSREKKERFSLILESASTNQTSMYLCASSLTVVDEQYFGPGTRLTVT.

The rearrangement links TRBV7-2 to TRBJ1-2; 7 bases are shared with TRBD1. CDR3 length equals 13 residues. Trimming took 5 bases from V and 5 from J; bases not matched to a gene: 5. Germline CDR1 is SGHTA and CDR2 is FQGNSA. CDR3 residues: CASSLGQIYGYTF. The CDR3 DNA is TGTGCCAGCAGCCTGGGACAGATATATGGCTACACCTTC.

This clone was observed once. V usage is TRBV4-1 and J usage is TRBJ2-3; D is ambiguous. This CDR3 has 14 amino acids. V shed 1 base and J shed 0 bases, with 5 bases lying between them. CDR1 is MGHRA and CDR2 is YSYEKL in the germline V gene. The CDR3 DNA is TGCGCCAGCAGCCAAGCCGGGAGCACAGATACGCAGTATTTT. Its translation is CASSQAGSTDTQYF.

The chain carries TRBV25-1 and TRBJ2-7; no clear D. CDR1 is MGHDK and CDR2 is SYGVNS in the germline V gene. The CDR3 totals 14 residues. Deletions cut 5 bases from V and 2 bases from J, with 13 bases between. CDR3 nucleotide sequence: TGTGCCAGCAGTCCGAACAGTAGACCCTACGAGCAGTACTTC. It encodes CASSPNSRPYEQYF.